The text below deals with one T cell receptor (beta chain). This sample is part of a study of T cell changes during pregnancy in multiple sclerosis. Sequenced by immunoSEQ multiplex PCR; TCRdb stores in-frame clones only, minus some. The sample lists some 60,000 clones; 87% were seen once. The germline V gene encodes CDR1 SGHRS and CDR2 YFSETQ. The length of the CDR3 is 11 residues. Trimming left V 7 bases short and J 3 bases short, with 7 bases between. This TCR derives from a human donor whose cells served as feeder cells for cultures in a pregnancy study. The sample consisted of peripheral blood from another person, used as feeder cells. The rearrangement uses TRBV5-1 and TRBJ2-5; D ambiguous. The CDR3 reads CASVVEETQYF. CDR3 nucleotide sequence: TGCGCCAGCGTGGTGGAAGAGACCCAGTACTTC.